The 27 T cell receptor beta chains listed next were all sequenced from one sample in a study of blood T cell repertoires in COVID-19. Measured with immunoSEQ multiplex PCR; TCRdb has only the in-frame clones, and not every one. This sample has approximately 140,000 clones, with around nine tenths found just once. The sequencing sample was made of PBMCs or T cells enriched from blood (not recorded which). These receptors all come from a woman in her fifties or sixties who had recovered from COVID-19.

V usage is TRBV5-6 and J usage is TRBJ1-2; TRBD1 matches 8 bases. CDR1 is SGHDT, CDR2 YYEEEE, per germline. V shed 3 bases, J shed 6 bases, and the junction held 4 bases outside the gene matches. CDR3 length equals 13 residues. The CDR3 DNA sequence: TGTGCCAGCAGCTGGGGACAGGACCATGGCTACACCTTC. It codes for CASSWGQDHGYTF.

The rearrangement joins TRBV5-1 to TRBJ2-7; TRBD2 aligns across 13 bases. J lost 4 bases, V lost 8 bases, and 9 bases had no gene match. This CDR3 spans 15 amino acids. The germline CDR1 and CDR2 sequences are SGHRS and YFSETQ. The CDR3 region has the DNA TGCGCCAGTAAATCACTAGCGGGGGGGCTGTACGAGCAGTACTTC. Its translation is CASKSLAGGLYEQYF. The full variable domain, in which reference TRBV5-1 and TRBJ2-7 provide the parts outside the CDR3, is KAGVTQTPRYLIKTRGQQVTLSCSPISGHRSVSWYQQTPGQGLQFLFEYFSETQRNKGNFPGRFSGRQFSNSRSEMNVSTLELGDSALYLCASKSLAGGLYEQYFGPGTRLTVT.

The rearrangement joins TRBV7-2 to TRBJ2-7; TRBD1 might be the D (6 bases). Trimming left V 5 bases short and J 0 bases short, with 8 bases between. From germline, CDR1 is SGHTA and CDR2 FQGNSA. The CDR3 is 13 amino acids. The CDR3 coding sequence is TGTGCCAGCAGCCGGGACACCTCCTACGAGCAGTACTTC. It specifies CASSRDTSYEQYF.

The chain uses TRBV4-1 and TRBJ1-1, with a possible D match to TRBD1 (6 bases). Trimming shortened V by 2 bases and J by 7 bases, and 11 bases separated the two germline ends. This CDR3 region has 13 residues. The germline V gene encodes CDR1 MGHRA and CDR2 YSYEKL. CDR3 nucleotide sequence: TGCGCCAGCAGCCAACAGGGGAAGTTTGAAGCTTTCTTT. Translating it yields CASSQQGKFEAFF.

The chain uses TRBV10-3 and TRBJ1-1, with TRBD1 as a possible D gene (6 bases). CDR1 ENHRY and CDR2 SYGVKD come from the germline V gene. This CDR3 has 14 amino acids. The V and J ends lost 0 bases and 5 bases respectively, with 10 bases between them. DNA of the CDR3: TGTGCCATCAGTGAGTCGGTCAGGGGAACTGAAGCTTTCTTT. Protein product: CAISESVRGTEAFF.

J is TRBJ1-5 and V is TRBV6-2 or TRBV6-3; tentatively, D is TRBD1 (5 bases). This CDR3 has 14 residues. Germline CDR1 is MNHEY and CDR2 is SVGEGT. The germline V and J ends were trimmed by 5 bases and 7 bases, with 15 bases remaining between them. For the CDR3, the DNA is TGTGCCAGCAGTCCCGACAGATCCGGGCAGCCCCAGCATTTT. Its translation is CASSPDRSGQPQHF.

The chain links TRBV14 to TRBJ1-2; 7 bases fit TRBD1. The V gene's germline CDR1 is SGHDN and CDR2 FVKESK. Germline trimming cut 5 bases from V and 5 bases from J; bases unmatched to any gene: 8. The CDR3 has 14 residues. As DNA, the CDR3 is TGTGCCAGCAGCTCACAGGGGAAAGGGTATGGCTACACCTTC. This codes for CASSSQGKGYGYTF.

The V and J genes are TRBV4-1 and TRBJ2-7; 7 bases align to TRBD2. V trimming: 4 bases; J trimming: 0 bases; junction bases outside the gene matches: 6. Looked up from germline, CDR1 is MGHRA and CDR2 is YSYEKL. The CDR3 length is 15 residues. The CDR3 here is CASSLTSEPSYEQYF. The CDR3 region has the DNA TGCGCCAGCAGCCTCACTAGCGAGCCCTCCTACGAGCAGTACTTC.

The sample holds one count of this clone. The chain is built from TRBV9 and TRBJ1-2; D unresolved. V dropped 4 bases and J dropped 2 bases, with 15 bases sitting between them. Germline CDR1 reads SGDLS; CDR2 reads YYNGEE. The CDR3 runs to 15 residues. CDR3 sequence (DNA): TGTGCCAGCAGCCCTCAACACCGTACGAACTATGGCTACACCTTC. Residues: CASSPQHRTNYGYTF.

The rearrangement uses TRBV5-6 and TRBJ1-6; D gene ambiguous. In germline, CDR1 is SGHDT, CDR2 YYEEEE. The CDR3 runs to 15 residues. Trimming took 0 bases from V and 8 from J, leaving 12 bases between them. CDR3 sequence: CASSLVGGLDSPLHF. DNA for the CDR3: TGTGCCAGCAGCTTGGTGGGAGGGCTAGATTCACCCCTCCACTTT.

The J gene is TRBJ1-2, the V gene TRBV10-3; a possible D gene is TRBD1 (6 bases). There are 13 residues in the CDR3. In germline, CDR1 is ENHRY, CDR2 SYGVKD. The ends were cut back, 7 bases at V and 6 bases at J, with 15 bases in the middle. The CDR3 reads CAITRTEGDGYTF. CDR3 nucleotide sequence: TGTGCCATCACAAGGACAGAGGGGGATGGCTACACCTTC.

The CDR3 region is CAIGQGGDEQYF. For the CDR3, the DNA is TGTGCCATCGGCCAGGGGGGAGACGAGCAGTACTTC. This rearrangement joins TRBV10-3 to TRBJ2-7, with D possibly TRBD1 on 7 matching bases. The CDR3 spans 12 residues. Germline V gives CDR1 ENHRY, CDR2 SYGVKD. V lost 8 bases and J 5 bases, leaving 13 bases between the germline ends.

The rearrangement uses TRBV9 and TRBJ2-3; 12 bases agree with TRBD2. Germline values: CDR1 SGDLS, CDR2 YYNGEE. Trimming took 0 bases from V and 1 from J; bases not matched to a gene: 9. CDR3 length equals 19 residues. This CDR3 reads CASSVAGIGLAGRTDTQYF. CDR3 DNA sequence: TGTGCCAGCAGCGTAGCCGGAATAGGACTAGCGGGGCGCACAGATACGCAGTATTTT.

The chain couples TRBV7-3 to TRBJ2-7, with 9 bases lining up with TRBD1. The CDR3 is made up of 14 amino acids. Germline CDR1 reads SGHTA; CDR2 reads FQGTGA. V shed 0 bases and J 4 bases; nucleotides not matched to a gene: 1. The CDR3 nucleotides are TGTGCCAGCAGCTTAACGGGACAGGGTTACGAGCAGTACTTC. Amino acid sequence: CASSLTGQGYEQYF.

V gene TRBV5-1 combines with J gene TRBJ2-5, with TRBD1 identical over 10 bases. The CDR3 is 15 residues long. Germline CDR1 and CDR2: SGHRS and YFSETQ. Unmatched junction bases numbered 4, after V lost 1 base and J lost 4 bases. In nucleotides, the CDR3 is TGCGCCAGCAGCTTGATCAGGACAGGGGGAGAGACCCAGTACTTC. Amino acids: CASSLIRTGGETQYF. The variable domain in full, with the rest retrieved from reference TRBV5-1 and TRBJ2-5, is KAGVTQTPRYLIKTRGQQVTLSCSPISGHRSVSWYQQTPGQGLQFLFEYFSETQRNKGNFPGRFSGRQFSNSRSEMNVSTLELGDSALYLCASSLIRTGGETQYFGPGTRLLVL.

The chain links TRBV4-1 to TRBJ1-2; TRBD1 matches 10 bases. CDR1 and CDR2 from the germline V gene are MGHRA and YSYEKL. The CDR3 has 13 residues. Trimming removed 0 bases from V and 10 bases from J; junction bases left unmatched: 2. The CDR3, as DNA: TGCGCCAGCAGCCAAGACGGGACAGGGGACTACACCTTC. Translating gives CASSQDGTGDYTF.

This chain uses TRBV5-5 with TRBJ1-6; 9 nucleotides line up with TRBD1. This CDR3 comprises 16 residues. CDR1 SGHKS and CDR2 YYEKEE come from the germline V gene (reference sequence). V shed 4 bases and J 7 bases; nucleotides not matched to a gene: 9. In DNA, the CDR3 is TGTGCCAGCAGCAGGACAGGGGTAAATGGGAATTCACCCCTCCACTTT. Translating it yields CASSRTGVNGNSPLHF.

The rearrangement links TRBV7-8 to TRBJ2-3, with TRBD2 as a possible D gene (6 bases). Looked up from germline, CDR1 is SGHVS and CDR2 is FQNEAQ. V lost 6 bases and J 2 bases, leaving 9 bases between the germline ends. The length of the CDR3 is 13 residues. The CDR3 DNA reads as TGTGCCAGCAGGGCTAGCGACACAGATACGCAGTATTTT. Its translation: CASRASDTDTQYF.

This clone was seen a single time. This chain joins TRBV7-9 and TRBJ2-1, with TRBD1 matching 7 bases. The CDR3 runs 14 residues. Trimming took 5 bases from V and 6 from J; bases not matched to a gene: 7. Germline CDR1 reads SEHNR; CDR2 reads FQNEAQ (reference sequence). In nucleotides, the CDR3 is TGTGCCAGCAGCCCCCGGGACAGTCTCAATGAGCAGTTCTTC. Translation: CASSPRDSLNEQFF.

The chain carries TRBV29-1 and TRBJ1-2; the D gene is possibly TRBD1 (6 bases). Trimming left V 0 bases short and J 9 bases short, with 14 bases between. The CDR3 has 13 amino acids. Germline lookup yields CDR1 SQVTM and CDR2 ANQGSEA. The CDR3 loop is CSVEDSQGPSYTF. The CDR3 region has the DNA TGCAGCGTTGAAGACAGCCAGGGGCCTAGCTACACCTTC.

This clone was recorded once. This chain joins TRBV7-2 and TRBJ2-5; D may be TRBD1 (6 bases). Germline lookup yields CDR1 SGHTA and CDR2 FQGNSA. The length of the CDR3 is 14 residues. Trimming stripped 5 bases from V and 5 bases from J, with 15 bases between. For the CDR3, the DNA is TGTGCCAGCAGCAACCCCCAGGGGCGGGAGACCCAGTACTTC. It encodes CASSNPQGRETQYF.

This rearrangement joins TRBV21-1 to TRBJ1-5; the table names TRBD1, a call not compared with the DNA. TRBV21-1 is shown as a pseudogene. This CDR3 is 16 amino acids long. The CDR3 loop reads CASSKVKAGSNQPQHF. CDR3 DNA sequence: TGTGCCAGCAGCAAAGTGAAGGCAGGGAGCAATCAGCCCCAGCATTTT.

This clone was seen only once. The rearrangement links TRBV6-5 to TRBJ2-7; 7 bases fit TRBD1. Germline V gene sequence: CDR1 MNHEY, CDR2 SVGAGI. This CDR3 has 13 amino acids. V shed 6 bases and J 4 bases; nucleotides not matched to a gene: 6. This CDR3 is CASSDRVGYEQYF. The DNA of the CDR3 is TGTGCCAGCAGCGACAGGGTAGGTTACGAGCAGTACTTC.

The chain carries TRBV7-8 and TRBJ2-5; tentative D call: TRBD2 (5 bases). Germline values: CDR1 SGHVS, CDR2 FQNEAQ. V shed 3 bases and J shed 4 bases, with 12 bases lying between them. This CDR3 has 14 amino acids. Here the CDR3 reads CASSFGIALETQYF. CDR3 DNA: TGTGCCAGCAGCTTCGGAATAGCGCTAGAGACCCAGTACTTC.

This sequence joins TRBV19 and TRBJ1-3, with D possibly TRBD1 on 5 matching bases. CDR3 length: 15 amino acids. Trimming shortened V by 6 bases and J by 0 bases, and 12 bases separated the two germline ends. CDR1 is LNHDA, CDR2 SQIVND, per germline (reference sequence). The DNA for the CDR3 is TGTGCCAGTAGAAACTTGGGGGGCTCTGGAAACACCATATATTTT. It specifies CASRNLGGSGNTIYF.

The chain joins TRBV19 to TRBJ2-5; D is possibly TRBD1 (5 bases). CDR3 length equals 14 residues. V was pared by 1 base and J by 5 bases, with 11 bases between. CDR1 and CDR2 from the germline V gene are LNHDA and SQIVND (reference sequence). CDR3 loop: CASSIGQGYETQYF. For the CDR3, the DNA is TGTGCCAGTAGTATAGGCCAGGGCTATGAGACCCAGTACTTC.

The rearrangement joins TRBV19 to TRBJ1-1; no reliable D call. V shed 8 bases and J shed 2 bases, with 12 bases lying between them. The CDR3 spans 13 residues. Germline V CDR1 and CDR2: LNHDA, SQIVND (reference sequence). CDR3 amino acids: CASSMAVNTEAFF. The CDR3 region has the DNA TGTGCCAGTTCTATGGCGGTTAACACTGAAGCTTTCTTT.